These 3 T cell receptor beta chains originate from one sample sequenced in a study of T cells in Graves' hyperthyroidism and ophthalmopathy. It was RNA transcripts that yielded the amplified TCR beta CDR3 regions. A first-round RT-PCR of the TCR CDR3 used the HTBI primer set. TCRdb itself ran the multiplex PCR reads through MiXCR, one entry per CDR3 protein. The repertoire includes roughly 640,000 distinct CDR3 sequences, approximately 15% of them detected once, and about 3.5% sits in the top ten. The sample consisted of blood. Source of these receptors: a woman aged 40 to 49 with Graves' ophthalmopathy.

V is TRBV19 and J is TRBJ1-5; the match to TRBD1 covers 8 bases. The CDR3 has 14 amino acids. V lost 7 bases and J lost 6; bases outside the gene matches: 8. Germline-derived CDR1 and CDR2 are LNHDA and SQIVND (reference sequence). CDR3 residues: CASKESGGIQPQHF. The CDR3 region has the DNA TGTGCCAGTAAGGAGTCAGGGGGCATTCAGCCCCAGCATTTT.

This clonotype was seen a few times. Just one base apart from a much larger clone, this may be a read error. This chain connects TRBV28 to TRBJ2-7, with 7 nucleotides matching TRBD1. CDR3 length: 12 amino acids. V gave up 2 bases and J gave up 6 bases; unmatched junction bases: 1. CDR1 is MDHEN, CDR2 SYDVKM, per germline. CDR3 protein: CASSLTGAEQYF. The CDR3 DNA is TGTGCCAGCAGTTTAACAGGGGCCGAGCAGTACTTC.

The V call is TRBV19, the J call TRBJ2-5; D gene uncertain. The germline gives CDR1 LNHDA, CDR2 SQIVND (reference sequence). CDR3 size: 12 residues. Trimming pared 6 bases from V and 3 bases from J, leaving 8 bases between. The CDR3 region is CASRGLEETQYF. The CDR3 DNA reads TGTGCCAGTAGAGGGCTAGAAGAGACCCAGTACTTC.